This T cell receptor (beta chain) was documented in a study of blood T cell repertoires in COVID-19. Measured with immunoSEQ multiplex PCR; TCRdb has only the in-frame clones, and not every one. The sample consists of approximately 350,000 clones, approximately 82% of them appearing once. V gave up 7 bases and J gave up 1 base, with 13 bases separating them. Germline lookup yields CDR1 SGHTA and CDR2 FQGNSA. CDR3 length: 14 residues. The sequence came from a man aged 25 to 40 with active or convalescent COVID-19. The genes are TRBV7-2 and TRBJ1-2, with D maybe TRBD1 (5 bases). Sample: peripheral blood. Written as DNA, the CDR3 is TGTGCCAGCATCCCGGGGGGACGTAACTATGGCTACACCTTC. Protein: CASIPGGRNYGYTF.